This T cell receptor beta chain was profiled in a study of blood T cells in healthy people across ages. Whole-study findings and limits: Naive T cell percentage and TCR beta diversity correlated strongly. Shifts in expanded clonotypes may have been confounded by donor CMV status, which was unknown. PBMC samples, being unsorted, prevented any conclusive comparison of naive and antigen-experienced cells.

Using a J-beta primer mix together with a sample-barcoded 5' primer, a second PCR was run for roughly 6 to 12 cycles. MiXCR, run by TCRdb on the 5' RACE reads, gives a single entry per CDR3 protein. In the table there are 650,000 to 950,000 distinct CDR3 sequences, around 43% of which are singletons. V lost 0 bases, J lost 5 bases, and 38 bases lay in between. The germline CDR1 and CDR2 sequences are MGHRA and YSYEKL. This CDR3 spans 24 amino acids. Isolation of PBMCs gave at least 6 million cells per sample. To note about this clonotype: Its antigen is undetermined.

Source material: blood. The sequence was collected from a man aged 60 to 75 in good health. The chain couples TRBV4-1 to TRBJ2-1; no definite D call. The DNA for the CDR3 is TGCGCCAGCAGCCAAGATGCCGAGGCATGGGTAGTCAGTCTCTTAACGCCCCTTAACAATGAGCAGTTCTTC. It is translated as CASSQDAEAWVVSLLTPLNNEQFF.